The next 22 T cell receptor beta chains were all read from a single sample in a study of T-cell reconstitution after alpha-beta-depleted transplantation in children. Library preparation (for TCRbeta) was performed with unique molecular identifiers. One entry per CDR3 protein results from TCRdb running MiXCR on the PCR reads. The profile covers about 210,000 distinct CDR3 sequences, with approximately 15% appearing a single time and around two fifths taken by the ten largest. This specimen consisted of PBMCs, mostly from graft donor cells, obtained 360 days after TCRalphabeta/CD19-depleted stem cell transplant. The receptors originated from a male patient under 10 years old who had a stem cell transplant for acute lymphoblastic leukemia, so the T cells may come from the graft donor.

This clonotype has ten or more counts. This sequence joins TRBV7-2 and TRBJ1-4; 7 bases are shared with TRBD1. CDR1 is SGHTA and CDR2 is FQGNSA in the germline V gene. V lost 3 bases and J lost 6; bases outside the gene matches: 4. This CDR3 spans 14 amino acids. CDR3 region: CASSFDRVDEKLFF. The DNA for the CDR3 is TGTGCCAGCAGCTTTGACAGGGTAGATGAAAAACTGTTTTTT.

The V call is TRBV3-1, the J call TRBJ2-3, with D perhaps TRBD2 (6 bases). Deletions cut 7 bases from V and 1 base from J, with 18 bases between. Germline CDR1 LGHDT, CDR2 YNNKEL (reference sequence). This CDR3 region has 16 residues. Written as DNA, the CDR3 is TGTGCCAGCACCAAAGGCACCGGGAGCCGCACAGATACGCAGTATTTT. Its translation is CASTKGTGSRTDTQYF.

This clonotype was observed at least ten times. V usage is TRBV15 and J usage is TRBJ2-2; 8 bases agree with TRBD2. Germline V gene data show CDR1 as LNHNV and CDR2 as YYDKDF (reference sequence). The CDR3 loop spans 16 amino acids. V lost 5 bases to trimming and J lost 7 bases; unmatched junction nucleotides: 12. This CDR3 is CATSPGRTSSDGELFF. The CDR3 bases are TGTGCCACCAGCCCAGGACGGACTAGCTCGGACGGGGAGCTGTTTTTT.

This clonotype was seen a handful of times. The genes are TRBV3-1 and TRBJ2-1; tentatively, D is TRBD2 (5 bases). The CDR3 runs 13 residues. Germline lookup yields CDR1 LGHDT and CDR2 YNNKEL (reference sequence). V lost 0 bases to trimming and J lost 15 bases, with 15 bases between them. In DNA, the CDR3 is TGTGCCAGCAGCCAAGACCCGGGGTCAAGGGCGTTCTTC. Protein product: CASSQDPGSRAFF.

This clonotype was recorded a few times. This rearrangement joins TRBV11-2 to TRBJ2-1, with 8 bases matching TRBD1. CDR1 is SGHAT and CDR2 is FQNNGV in the germline V gene. This CDR3 contains 15 residues. With V trimmed by 1 base and J by 7 bases, 6 bases remained unmatched. In nucleotides, the CDR3 is TGTGCCAGCAGCTTAGGACAGGGGAGATTGAATGAGCAGTTCTTC. Residues: CASSLGQGRLNEQFF.

The rearrangement links TRBV7-9 to TRBJ1-2; 8 bases fit TRBD1. CDR3 size: 17 residues. CDR1 is SEHNR and CDR2 is FQNEAQ in the germline V gene (reference sequence). Trimming cost V 5 bases and J 5 bases; bases outside gene matches: 16. The CDR3 here is CASSPRQGLILGYGYTF. The DNA of the CDR3 is TGTGCCAGCAGCCCCCGACAGGGGCTTATTTTAGGGTATGGCTACACCTTC.

The genes are TRBV4-2 and TRBJ2-1; 7 nucleotides align to TRBD2. CDR1 and CDR2 from the germline V gene are LGHNA and YNFKEQ. V shed 3 bases, J shed 8 bases, and the junction held 7 bases outside the gene matches. The CDR3 contains 14 residues. The CDR3 spells CASSQGGSQDEQFF. The CDR3 DNA is TGTGCCAGCAGCCAGGGCGGGAGTCAGGATGAGCAGTTCTTC.

This clonotype appeared a few times. The chain combines TRBV6-5 with TRBJ1-2; maybe TRBD1 (5 bases). Trimming pared 0 bases from V and 4 bases from J, leaving 9 bases between. The CDR3 contains 14 residues. Germline values: CDR1 MNHEY, CDR2 SVGAGI. The CDR3 DNA is TGTGCCAGCAGTTACTCGAAGGGGAGCTATGGCTACACCTTC. Translated: CASSYSKGSYGYTF.

This clonotype occurred a few times. CDR3 protein: CASNKMATANTGELFF. CDR3 DNA sequence: TGTGCCAGCAATAAAATGGCGACGGCGAACACCGGGGAGCTGTTTTTT. The chain carries TRBV12-3 or TRBV12-4 and TRBJ2-2; no clear D. V shed 7 bases and J shed 0 bases, with 15 bases lying between them. The CDR3 is 16 residues long.

This clonotype has only a few counts. This chain links TRBV12-3 or TRBV12-4 with TRBJ2-7; 8 bases align to TRBD1. The CDR3 runs 13 residues. The V and J ends lost 8 bases and 6 bases, in that order; junction bases with no gene match: 9. Here the CDR3 DNA reads TGTGCCAGCCGAAGGACAGGGACAGGCGAGCAGTACTTC. Amino acids: CASRRTGTGEQYF.

This clonotype was seen ten or more times. The chain employs TRBV12-3 or TRBV12-4 and TRBJ1-4; D remains unclear. Trimming stripped 8 bases from V and 5 bases from J, with 12 bases between. The CDR3 runs to 13 residues. CDR3 DNA: TGTGCCAGCCTACCACAATACAATGAAAAACTGTTTTTT. Protein: CASLPQYNEKLFF.

V and J are TRBV29-1 and TRBJ2-7; the D call may be TRBD1 or TRBD2 (5 bases each). This CDR3 is 12 amino acids long. Germline assignment: CDR1 SQVTM and CDR2 ANQGSEA. The CDR3 region is CGTRQNNYEQYF. The CDR3 DNA is TGCGGGACCCGGCAGAACAACTACGAGCAGTACTTC.

This rearrangement joins TRBV4-2 to TRBJ2-7; unclear D gene. This CDR3 is built from 16 residues. Germline loops: CDR1 LGHNA, CDR2 YNFKEQ. Trimming pared 0 bases from V and 3 bases from J, leaving 15 bases between. The DNA for the CDR3 is TGTGCCAGCAGCCAAGAATTCACCTCACCACTCTACGAGCAGTACTTC. This codes for CASSQEFTSPLYEQYF.

Details on this clonotype: In this CDR3 the conserved last residue, phenylalanine or tryptophan, is missing, so a read error is likely. The limits of the CDR3 on the DNA are not certain, so only TCRdb's listed CDR3 is given. V gene TRBV6-1 combines with J gene TRBJ2-1; TRBD2 is the table's D call, not checked against the DNA. Per the germline V gene, CDR1 is MNHNS and CDR2 is SASEGT. The length of the CDR3 is 10 amino acids, counting both ends. CDR3 protein: CASKGLLGVL.

In its sample, this clonotype was seen a few times. The chain combines TRBV2 with TRBJ2-7; 8 bases fit TRBD2. From germline, CDR1 is SNHLY and CDR2 FYNNEI. This CDR3 is built from 17 residues. The trim removed 0 bases at V and 2 bases at J, leaving 9 bases unmatched. The CDR3 loop reads CASSEAPGSGSTYEQYF. CDR3 DNA: TGTGCCAGCAGTGAAGCCCCTGGAAGCGGGAGTACCTACGAGCAGTACTTC.

The rearrangement links TRBV6-1 to TRBJ2-2, with TRBD2 matching 9 bases. Germline values: CDR1 MNHNS, CDR2 SASEGT. This CDR3 spans 14 amino acids. V shed 4 bases, J shed 3 bases, and the junction held 0 bases outside the gene matches. CDR3 DNA: TGTGCCAGCAGTGGCGGGAGGGACACCGGGGAGCTGTTTTTT. Protein: CASSGGRDTGELFF.

The chain carries TRBV7-2 and TRBJ2-2, with D possibly being TRBD1 (6 bases). V shed 6 bases and J shed 4 bases, with 15 bases lying between them. Germline V gives CDR1 SGHTA, CDR2 FQGNSA. This CDR3 is 15 amino acids long. The CDR3 spells CASSLMGAVTGELFF. DNA for the CDR3: TGTGCCAGCAGTCTAATGGGGGCGGTCACCGGGGAGCTGTTTTTT.

This clonotype was found a few times. The V call is TRBV12-3 or TRBV12-4, the J call TRBJ2-7; 9 positions match TRBD1. Germline trimming cut 5 bases from V and 4 bases from J; bases unmatched to any gene: 9. This CDR3 region has 15 residues. The DNA of the CDR3 is TGTGCCAGCAGTCCCCTGGGACAGGGCGGGTACGAGCAGTACTTC. Translated, it gives CASSPLGQGGYEQYF.

The chain couples TRBV14 to TRBJ2-5, with D possibly matching TRBD2 (6 bases). Per germline, CDR1 SGHDN and CDR2 FVKESK. The V end lost 5 bases, the J end lost 5 bases, and 18 bases lay between the germline ends. CDR3 length: 15 amino acids. Written as DNA, the CDR3 is TGTGCCAGCAGCGGTCTGGAGGGTGTCCAGGAGACCCAGTACTTC. Translating it yields CASSGLEGVQETQYF. Drawing the rest from reference TRBV14 and TRBJ2-5, the complete variable domain is EAGVTQFPSHSVIEKGQTVTLRCDPISGHDNLYWYRRVMGKEIKFLLHFVKESKQDESGMPNNRFLAERTGGTYSTLKVQPAELEDSGVYFCASSGLEGVQETQYFGPGTRLLVL.

CDR3 sequence: CSVQGAQSGELFF. In DNA, the CDR3 is TGCAGCGTCCAGGGGGCACAGAGCGGGGAGCTGTTTTTT. The chain employs TRBV29-1 and TRBJ2-2; 8 positions match TRBD1. The junction had 7 bases not matched to a gene; V was cut back by 6 bases and J by 7 bases. The CDR3 runs 13 residues. CDR1 and CDR2 (germline): SQVTM, ANQGSEA.

This clonotype was picked up a small number of times. The J gene is TRBJ1-1, the V gene TRBV11-2, with D possibly being TRBD1 (5 bases). Germline V gene data show CDR1 as SGHAT and CDR2 as FQNNGV. The CDR3 covers 18 residues. The V end was cut by 1 base, the J end by 0 bases, with 18 bases between. As DNA, the CDR3 is TGTGCCAGCAGCTTAGGATCCGGGGCGGGATTCATGAACACTGAAGCTTTCTTT. Translation: CASSLGSGAGFMNTEAFF.

The CDR3 loop is CASSFGGGTTDTQYF. In DNA form, the CDR3 reads TGCGCCAGCAGCTTTGGCGGGGGGACCACAGATACGCAGTATTTT. This chain uses TRBV5-1 with TRBJ2-3; 8 nucleotides line up with TRBD2. Losses at the gene ends were 2 bases for V and 2 bases for J; bases not matched to a gene: 4. The V gene's germline CDR1 is SGHRS and CDR2 YFSETQ. This CDR3 spans 15 amino acids. Based on the CDR3 plus reference TRBV5-1 and TRBJ2-3, the full variable domain is KAGVTQTPRYLIKTRGQQVTLSCSPISGHRSVSWYQQTPGQGLQFLFEYFSETQRNKGNFPGRFSGRQFSNSRSEMNVSTLELGDSALYLCASSFGGGTTDTQYFGPGTRLTVL.